Below, 27 T cell receptor beta chains from the same sample are listed, as sequenced in a study of blood T cell repertoires in COVID-19. TCRdb's table, derived via immunoSEQ multiplex PCR, lists solely in-frame clones and lacks some. The sample records under 300,000 clones, 75% to 90% being singletons. Sequenced material: PBMCs or T cells enriched from blood (not recorded which). These receptors were collected from a woman aged 40 to 55 with acute COVID-19.

V and J are TRBV7-2 and TRBJ2-7; TRBD2 agrees at 7 bases. J was trimmed by 7 bases and V by 0 bases; bases with no gene match: 3. This CDR3 spans 13 amino acids. Germline loops: CDR1 SGHTA, CDR2 FQGNSA. This CDR3 reads CASSLAREFEQYF. The CDR3 coding sequence is TGTGCCAGCAGCTTAGCGCGGGAGTTTGAGCAGTACTTC.

CDR3 bases: TGCGCCAGCAGCCCCAACGGGAGATTGGCAGATACGCAGTATTTT. As protein: CASSPNGRLADTQYF. This rearrangement joins TRBV4-1 to TRBJ2-3; D perhaps matches TRBD2 (6 bases). This CDR3 is 15 amino acids long. Trimming stripped 4 bases from V and 4 bases from J, with 15 bases between. CDR1 and CDR2 from the germline V gene are MGHRA and YSYEKL.

The genes are TRBV13 and TRBJ2-7; 10 positions match TRBD2. Germline values: CDR1 PRHDT, CDR2 FYEKMQ (reference sequence). With 3 bases clipped from V and 3 bases from J, the junction kept 2 bases outside the gene matches. The CDR3 consists of 14 residues. Here the CDR3 DNA reads TGTGCCAGCAGCTTGGGACTAGCGAGCTACGAGCAGTACTTC. Amino acid sequence: CASSLGLASYEQYF. Full variable domain (outside the CDR3, taken from reference TRBV13 and TRBJ2-7): AAGVIQSPRHLIKEKRETATLKCYPIPRHDTVYWYQQGPGQDPQFLISFYEKMQSDKGSIPDRFSAQQFSDYHSELNMSSLELGDSALYFCASSLGLASYEQYFGPGTRLTVT.

This rearrangement joins TRBV29-1 to TRBJ2-1, with 13 bases aligning to TRBD2. Trimming removed 3 bases from V and 5 bases from J; junction bases left unmatched: 1. This CDR3 is 14 amino acids long. Germline V CDR1 and CDR2: SQVTM, ANQGSEA. This CDR3 is CSVDGTSGNNEQFF. CDR3 nucleotides: TGCAGCGTTGACGGGACTAGCGGGAACAATGAGCAGTTCTTC.

The CDR3 region is CASKIGTGLNSPLHF. The CDR3 bases are TGTGCCAGCAAGATCGGGACAGGGCTGAATTCACCCCTCCACTTT. This chain connects TRBV3-1 (or the pseudogene TRBV3-2) to TRBJ1-6, with TRBD1 matching 9 bases. The CDR3 consists of 15 residues. V dropped 7 bases and J dropped 7; count of bases not matched to a gene: 8. CDR1 is LGHDT, CDR2 YNNKEL, per germline (reference sequence).

This sequence joins TRBV6-1 and TRBJ1-5; D remains unclear. Deletions cut 0 bases from V and 7 bases from J, with 13 bases between. Germline V CDR1 and CDR2: MNHNS, SASEGT. This CDR3 has 15 residues. The CDR3 nucleotides read TGTGCCAGCAGTGAAGCATTGGGAGGGTGGCAGCCCCAGCATTTT. Protein product: CASSEALGGWQPQHF.

This chain connects TRBV11-2 to TRBJ2-7; D not certain. Deletions cut 5 bases from V and 5 bases from J, with 10 bases between. In germline, CDR1 is SGHAT, CDR2 FQNNGV. This CDR3 comprises 12 residues. CDR3 region: CASSQDRDEQYF. The CDR3 DNA reads as TGTGCCAGCAGCCAAGATCGGGACGAGCAGTACTTC.

V gene TRBV7-6 combines with J gene TRBJ2-2; D gene ambiguous. V gave up 1 base and J gave up 5 bases, with 11 bases separating them. This CDR3 comprises 15 residues. From germline, CDR1 is SGHVS and CDR2 FNYEAQ. The CDR3 sequence: CASSLGEARTGELFF. In DNA, the CDR3 is TGTGCCAGCAGCTTAGGTGAAGCGCGAACCGGGGAGCTGTTTTTT.

The chain joins TRBV5-1 to TRBJ2-3; D unclear. The CDR3 contains 16 residues. Trimming took off 2 bases at V and 0 bases at J, with 13 bases between the two ends. Germline-derived CDR1 and CDR2 are SGHRS and YFSETQ. The CDR3 DNA reads TGCGCCAGCAGCTTTTATCGGGTTATGAGCACAGATACGCAGTATTTT. Its protein is CASSFYRVMSTDTQYF. The whole variable domain, remainder taken from reference TRBV5-1 and TRBJ2-3, is KAGVTQTPRYLIKTRGQQVTLSCSPISGHRSVSWYQQTPGQGLQFLFEYFSETQRNKGNFPGRFSGRQFSNSRSEMNVSTLELGDSALYLCASSFYRVMSTDTQYFGPGTRLTVL.

V usage is TRBV9 and J usage is TRBJ1-1; maybe TRBD1 (6 bases). Germline loops: CDR1 SGDLS, CDR2 YYNGEE. The CDR3 is 14 amino acids. V dropped 3 bases and J dropped 1 base, with 10 bases sitting between them. The CDR3 nucleotides read TGTGCCAGCAGCGCGACAGGAGCGAACACTGAAGCTTTCTTT. Translated, it gives CASSATGANTEAFF.

The gene calls are TRBV7-3 and TRBJ1-5; a weak D match, TRBD1 (6 bases). Trimming pared 2 bases from V and 6 bases from J, leaving 11 bases between. The germline CDR1 and CDR2 sequences are SGHTA and FQGTGA. This CDR3 has 14 amino acids. This CDR3 is CASSLSGEGQPQHF. CDR3 in DNA: TGTGCCAGCAGCTTATCAGGGGAGGGTCAGCCCCAGCATTTT.

V and J are TRBV6-1 and TRBJ2-3, with D maybe TRBD1 (6 bases). The CDR3 totals 14 residues. Trimming stripped 3 bases from V and 3 bases from J, with 10 bases between. Germline CDR1 MNHNS, CDR2 SASEGT. CDR3 DNA sequence: TGTGCCAGCAGTGATGAGAGGGGGACAGATACGCAGTATTTT. Translation: CASSDERGTDTQYF.

This clone was counted once. The V call is TRBV5-1, the J call TRBJ2-7; D possibly corresponds to TRBD1 (6 bases). The CDR3 sequence is 15 residues long. The germline V gene has CDR1 SGHRS and CDR2 YFSETQ. Trimming shortened V by 3 bases and J by 3 bases, and 16 bases separated the two germline ends. The CDR3 reads CASSSNQGNFYEQYF. The CDR3 nucleotides are TGCGCCAGCAGCTCCAATCAGGGGAATTTCTACGAGCAGTACTTC.

CDR3 sequence (DNA): TGTGCCAGCAGCTTGAGCAGTGACAAGCCCCAGCATTTT. This encodes CASSLSSDKPQHF. The J gene is TRBJ1-5, the V gene TRBV5-8; no firm D call. This CDR3 comprises 13 residues. Germline values: CDR1 SGHTS, CDR2 YDEGEE. Deletions cut 1 base from V and 8 bases from J, with 10 bases between.

The V call is TRBV3-1 (or the pseudogene TRBV3-2), the J call TRBJ2-7; 7 nucleotides match TRBD1. Per the germline V gene, CDR1 is LGHDT and CDR2 is YNNKEL (reference sequence). The CDR3 is made up of 14 amino acids. V lost 3 bases, J lost 5 bases, and 7 bases stayed unmatched. DNA of the CDR3: TGTGCCAGCAGCCAGTCTCAGGGGGTCCACGAGCAGTACTTC. Its protein is CASSQSQGVHEQYF.

The rearrangement links TRBV7-2 to TRBJ2-1; 16 nucleotides line up with TRBD2. The germline V gene has CDR1 SGHTA and CDR2 FQGNSA. The CDR3 runs to 16 residues. V lost 4 bases and J lost 9; bases outside the gene matches: 6. CDR3 in amino acids: CASSSPGLAGGLEQFF. DNA for the CDR3: TGTGCCAGCAGCTCGCCGGGACTAGCGGGAGGGCTTGAGCAGTTCTTC.

Concerning this clone itself: Different DNA sequences within this sample yield the same CDR3. The chain is built from TRBV7-9 and TRBJ2-5; unclear D gene. Germline V lookup: CDR1 SEHNR, CDR2 FQNEAQ (reference sequence). Trimming removed 2 bases at V and 2 bases at J, with 9 bases between. The CDR3 is 14 amino acids. CDR3 amino acids: CASSLRRNQETQYF. CDR3 DNA: TGTGCCAGCAGCTTACGCAGGAATCAAGAGACCCAGTACTTC.

This clone was observed a handful of times. In DNA form, the CDR3 reads TGTGCCTGCTTGCGGGATATAAACCAAGAGACCCAGTACTTC. Encoded protein: CACLRDINQETQYF. The chain joins TRBV30 to TRBJ2-5, with D possibly being TRBD2 (6 bases). CDR1 is GTSNPN, CDR2 SVGIG, per germline (reference sequence). With 6 bases removed from V and 0 bases from J, the gap between germline ends came to 14 bases. The CDR3 runs to 14 residues.

CDR3 coding DNA: TGTGCCATCAGTGGGGACAATACCTACGAGCAGTACTTC. This gives the protein CAISGDNTYEQYF. The chain joins TRBV10-3 to TRBJ2-7; possible D gene TRBD1, 6 bases. CDR3 length equals 13 residues. Trimming stripped 4 bases from V and 2 bases from J, with 9 bases between. Germline CDR1 ENHRY, CDR2 SYGVKD.

The J gene is TRBJ1-1, the V gene TRBV29-1; D is possibly TRBD1 (6 bases). This CDR3 comprises 11 residues. V was shortened by 5 bases and J by 9 bases, with 13 bases between the two germline ends. The V gene's germline CDR1 is SQVTM and CDR2 ANQGSEA. The CDR3 coding sequence is TGCAGCGTTTATACAGGGATGCAAGCTTTCTTT. Encoded protein: CSVYTGMQAFF.

V usage is TRBV11-2 and J usage is TRBJ2-7, with D perhaps TRBD2 (5 bases). The V gene lost 1 base and the J gene lost 6 bases, with 13 bases spanning the gap. Germline V gene data show CDR1 as SGHAT and CDR2 as FQNNGV. This CDR3 has 14 residues. The CDR3 nucleotides are TGTGCCAGCAGCTTAGGCAGGACTTGGAGCGAGCAGTACTTC. Encoded protein: CASSLGRTWSEQYF.

The genes are TRBV19 and TRBJ2-7; TRBD2 matches at 7 bases. V lost 7 bases to trimming and J lost 6 bases; unmatched junction nucleotides: 18. The CDR3 length is 16 residues. Looked up from germline, CDR1 is LNHDA and CDR2 is SQIVND (reference sequence). CDR3 nucleotide sequence: TGTGCCAGTAATTCGGGGGGTGTTGGATTCGGTGGCGAGCAGTACTTC. Translating it yields CASNSGGVGFGGEQYF.

The CDR3 bases are TGTGCCAGCAGCTTAGGGACAGGTTTATATGGCTACACCTTC. Its protein product is CASSLGTGLYGYTF. This sequence joins TRBV7-9 and TRBJ1-2; 7 bases match TRBD1. This CDR3 spans 14 amino acids. V dropped 1 base and J dropped 5; count of bases not matched to a gene: 4. Germline V gives CDR1 SEHNR, CDR2 FQNEAQ (reference sequence).

This clone was found a few times. The chain carries TRBV7-2 and TRBJ1-3; D unresolved. Germline CDR1 SGHTA, CDR2 FQGNSA. The CDR3 is 14 amino acids. The V end was cut by 6 bases, the J end by 0 bases, with 9 bases between. The CDR3 region has the DNA TGTGCCAGCAGTTCGCTAAGCTCTGGAAACACCATATATTTT. Translated: CASSSLSSGNTIYF.

This clone was seen only once. The J gene is TRBJ1-1, the V gene TRBV5-1; 9 bases match TRBD1. Germline V lookup: CDR1 SGHRS, CDR2 YFSETQ. The V and J ends lost 2 bases and 0 bases, in that order; junction bases with no gene match: 2. CDR3 length equals 15 residues. The CDR3 coding sequence is TGCGCCAGCAGCTTACAGGGGGCCTTGAACACTGAAGCTTTCTTT. This translates into CASSLQGALNTEAFF.

This clone turned up a few times. The rearrangement uses TRBV18 and TRBJ1-5, with D unresolved. With 1 base removed from V and 8 bases from J, the gap between germline ends came to 12 bases. Looked up from germline, CDR1 is KGHSH and CDR2 is LQKENI. CDR3 length equals 14 residues. The CDR3 region is CASSPRAGDKPQHF. The CDR3 nucleotides read TGTGCCAGCTCACCACGCGCGGGAGACAAGCCCCAGCATTTT.

The J gene is TRBJ1-2, the V gene TRBV2; tentatively, D is TRBD1 (6 bases). The CDR3 contains 12 residues. Germline assignment: CDR1 SNHLY and CDR2 FYNNEI. The V gene lost 6 bases and the J gene lost 8 bases, with 13 bases spanning the gap. The CDR3 sequence: CASSQTGGGYTF. The CDR3 nucleotides are TGTGCCAGCAGCCAGACAGGCGGGGGCTACACCTTC. The whole variable domain, filled in from reference TRBV2 and TRBJ1-2, reads EPEVTQTPSHQVTQMGQEVILRCVPISNHLYFYWYRQILGQKVEFLVSFYNNEISEKSEIFDDQFSVERPDGSNFTLKIRSTKLEDSAMYFCASSQTGGGYTFGSGTRLTVV.